Ten or more counts support the clone carrying this T cell receptor beta chain. Its antigen is unknown. This sample is part of a study of T cells after posttransplantation cyclophosphamide. Study results and caveats: Tissue-infiltrating T cells from skin or gut overlapped little with blood T cells.

Clones were sequenced by immunoSEQ multiplex PCR, and TCRdb holds only the in-frame ones, with some missing. This repertoire holds about 38,000 clones, and none appear only once. On the day of bone marrow donation, the related graft donor provided peripheral blood. The V gene end was trimmed by 5 bases and the J gene end by 1 base; junction bases not matched to a gene: 13. Germline V gene sequence: CDR1 SGHAT, CDR2 FQNNGV. The CDR3 extends over 18 amino acids. The sequence was obtained from a man aged 45-65 years in good health, CMV-negative, and a related stem cell transplant donor. The chain employs TRBV11-2 and TRBJ2-7; the match to TRBD2 covers 11 bases. Sequencing input: PBMCs. The CDR3 DNA reads as TGTGCCAGCAGCCAGAGGGGTTTCCTAGCGGGAGGATCCTACGAGCAGTACTTC. It encodes CASSQRGFLAGGSYEQYF. The full variable domain, rest sourced from reference TRBV11-2 and TRBJ2-7, is EAGVAQSPRYKIIEKRQSVAFWCNPISGHATLYWYQQILGQGPKLLIQFQNNGVVDDSQLPKDRFSAERLKGVDSTLKIQPAKLEDSAVYLCASSQRGFLAGGSYEQYFGPGTRLTVT.